The clone carrying this T cell receptor (beta chain) was seen at least ten times. The antigen remains undetermined. The blood sample predates any ophthalmopathy symptoms, coming from first hyperthyroidism diagnosis. These data come from a study of T cells in Graves' hyperthyroidism and ophthalmopathy. Study findings and constraints: Blood also carried most thyroid clonotypes expanded above 0.001.

Amplified TCR beta CDR3 regions derived from RNA transcripts. HTBI primers were the set used in a first-round RT-PCR of the TCR CDR3. TCRdb redid the calling of the multiplex PCR reads with MiXCR, one entry per CDR3 protein. The sample shows about 770,000 distinct CDR3 sequences, approximately 19% of them seen only once. Sequenced input: blood. This receptor was obtained from a woman aged 45-60 years with Graves' hyperthyroidism that later progressed to Graves' ophthalmopathy.

Here the CDR3 reads CASSLEFTGGMHEQFF. CDR3 coding DNA: TGTGCCAGCAGCTTAGAGTTTACAGGGGGCATGCATGAGCAGTTCTTC. The chain recombines TRBV11-3 with TRBJ2-1; 9 bases align to TRBD1. The CDR3 consists of 16 residues. The V and J ends lost 0 bases and 8 bases, in that order; junction bases with no gene match: 8. Germline V gene lookup returns CDR1 SGHNT and CDR2 YENEEA.